These 32 T cell receptor beta chains were all obtained from the same sample, sequenced in a study of blood T cell repertoires in COVID-19. The data were produced by immunoSEQ multiplex PCR, yet TCRdb's version contains in-frame clones alone and is incomplete. The sample lists around 190,000 clones, 75% to 85% seen once, with about a sixth in the top ten. The sample comprised PBMCs or T cells enriched from blood (not recorded which). These receptors came from a woman aged 45 to 65 with acute COVID-19.

The chain employs TRBV28 and TRBJ2-5, with 7 nucleotides matching TRBD1. Trimming removed 2 bases from V and 3 bases from J; junction bases left unmatched: 6. The CDR3 extends over 15 amino acids. CDR1 is MDHEN, CDR2 SYDVKM, per germline. CDR3: CASSLHPDREETQYF. As DNA, the CDR3 is TGTGCCAGCAGTTTACACCCAGACAGGGAAGAGACCCAGTACTTC.

The chain employs TRBV7-9 and TRBJ2-3; 9 bases line up with TRBD2. Looked up from germline, CDR1 is SEHNR and CDR2 is FQNEAQ (reference sequence). The CDR3 is 17 amino acids. V lost 4 bases to trimming and J lost 0 bases; unmatched junction nucleotides: 8. The CDR3 sequence: CASSSNRLAESTDTQYF. The CDR3 DNA reads TGTGCCAGCAGCTCTAACAGACTAGCGGAAAGCACAGATACGCAGTATTTT. Complete variable domain (other parts from reference TRBV7-9 and TRBJ2-3): DTGVSQNPRHKITKRGQNVTFRCDPISEHNRLYWYRQTLGQGPEFLTYFQNEAQLEKSRLLSDRFSAERPKGSFSTLEIQRTEQGDSAMYLCASSSNRLAESTDTQYFGPGTRLTVL.

This chain links TRBV28 with TRBJ2-5, with D possibly TRBD2 on 7 matching bases. The germline V gene has CDR1 MDHEN and CDR2 SYDVKM. Between the trimmed V and J ends, which lost 4 bases and 4 bases, there was a span of 19 bases. There are 16 residues in the CDR3. The DNA of the CDR3 is TGTGCCAGCAGTTCTGTGGGGGGGCCTAATGTAGAGACCCAGTACTTC. Translated: CASSSVGGPNVETQYF. Using reference TRBV28 and TRBJ2-5 for the parts outside the CDR3, the full variable domain is DVKVTQSSRYLVKRTGEKVFLECVQDMDHENMFWYRQDPGLGLRLIYFSYDVKMKEKGDIPEGYSVSREKKERFSLILESASTNQTSMYLCASSSVGGPNVETQYFGPGTRLLVL.

The rearrangement joins TRBV19 to TRBJ2-1, with a tentative D call TRBD2 (6 bases). The V gene lost 1 base and the J gene lost 6 bases, with 16 bases spanning the gap. Germline V gene data show CDR1 as LNHDA and CDR2 as SQIVND (reference sequence). This CDR3 contains 16 residues. CDR3 bases: TGTGCCAGTAGTATAGGCGGGACGCGAAATGCCAATGAGCAGTTCTTC. Translation: CASSIGGTRNANEQFF.

This clone was observed once. The chain joins TRBV4-1 to TRBJ1-6, with D perhaps TRBD1 (6 bases). The ends were cut back, 1 base at V and 10 bases at J, with 14 bases in the middle. CDR3 size: 15 residues. Looked up from germline, CDR1 is MGHRA and CDR2 is YSYEKL. The CDR3: CASSQGTVRASPLHF. DNA for the CDR3: TGCGCCAGCAGCCAAGGGACAGTCCGTGCCTCACCCCTCCACTTT.

The genes are TRBV19 and TRBJ1-5, with a tentative D call TRBD1 (5 bases). Trimming took off 7 bases at V and 3 bases at J, with 16 bases between the two ends. CDR1 is LNHDA, CDR2 SQIVND, per germline (reference sequence). The CDR3 extends over 15 amino acids. This CDR3 is CASIRAGELNQPQHF. The CDR3, as DNA: TGTGCCAGTATTCGTGCGGGGGAACTCAATCAGCCCCAGCATTTT.

V and J are TRBV30 and TRBJ1-4; D gene ambiguous. Germline assignment: CDR1 GTSNPN and CDR2 SVGIG (reference sequence). Trimming stripped 5 bases from V and 5 bases from J, with 12 bases between. This CDR3 is 13 amino acids long. In DNA, the CDR3 is TGTGCCTGGGGCCCCGGGAACAATGAAAAACTGTTTTTT. Its translation is CAWGPGNNEKLFF.

This sequence joins TRBV7-6 and TRBJ2-3, with TRBD2 matching 13 bases. CDR3 length: 15 amino acids. V lost 4 bases and J lost 6; bases outside the gene matches: 4. CDR1 is SGHVS and CDR2 is FNYEAQ in the germline V gene. Here the CDR3 DNA reads TGTGCCAGCAGCTCGGGACTAGCGGGGTCGGATACGCAGTATTTT. Its translation: CASSSGLAGSDTQYF.

J is TRBJ2-3 and V is TRBV24-1, with a possible D match to TRBD1 (6 bases). V lost 2 bases to trimming and J lost 0 bases, with 11 bases between them. Germline assignment: CDR1 KGHDR and CDR2 SFDVKD. CDR3 length: 16 residues. The chain's CDR3 is CATSDWGTTSTDTQYF. The CDR3 DNA reads TGTGCCACCAGTGATTGGGGGACAACTAGCACAGATACGCAGTATTTT.

The CDR3 sequence is CASSQKAYTGGYEQYV. DNA for the CDR3: TGTGCCAGCAGCCAAAAAGCCTATACAGGGGGCTACGAGCAGTACGTC. V is TRBV7-8 and J is TRBJ2-7; 8 positions match TRBD1. Germline values: CDR1 SGHVS, CDR2 FQNEAQ. The CDR3 is 16 amino acids. V dropped 5 bases and J dropped 3; count of bases not matched to a gene: 12.

V is TRBV18 and J is TRBJ1-1; no clear D gene. Germline V CDR1 and CDR2: KGHSH, LQKENI. This CDR3 is built from 14 residues. V lost 7 bases, J lost 1 base, and 13 bases lay in between. For the CDR3, the DNA is TGTGCCAGCTTACCGTTAACGGGGAACACTGAAGCTTTCTTT. Its protein product is CASLPLTGNTEAFF.

CDR3 sequence reads: CSARVLSLQNTEAFF. CDR3 nucleotides: TGCAGCGCCCGGGTCCTCTCCTTACAGAACACTGAAGCTTTCTTT. The chain combines TRBV29-1 with TRBJ1-1; no firm D call. CDR1 and CDR2 (germline): SQVTM, ANQGSEA. The CDR3 runs to 15 residues. Trimming shortened V by 7 bases and J by 1 base, and 19 bases separated the two germline ends.

The chain employs TRBV10-3 and TRBJ1-5, with a weak D call TRBD1 (5 bases). Germline V lookup: CDR1 ENHRY, CDR2 SYGVKD. This CDR3 is 17 amino acids long. Trimming removed 8 bases from V and 0 bases from J, with 20 bases in between. CDR3 amino acids: CAIGSATGDYSNQPQHF. CDR3 DNA: TGTGCCATCGGGTCCGCAACAGGAGATTATAGCAATCAGCCCCAGCATTTT.

This clone was seen a few times. This rearrangement joins TRBV6-1 to TRBJ1-5; D gene unclear. The CDR3 has 15 residues. Looked up from germline, CDR1 is MNHNS and CDR2 is SASEGT. Trimming stripped 4 bases from V and 6 bases from J, with 16 bases between. For the CDR3, the DNA is TGTGCCAGCAGTGGAGCTGGGGAGGTGATTCAGCCCCAGCATTTT. Amino acids: CASSGAGEVIQPQHF.

The gene calls are TRBV24-1 and TRBJ2-3; possibly TRBD1 for D (5 bases). V was cut by 0 bases and J by 2 bases, with 20 bases left in between. CDR1 and CDR2 from the germline V gene are KGHDR and SFDVKD. The CDR3 spans 19 residues. CDR3 sequence (DNA): TGTGCCACCAGTGATTTGGAGTTGGGCAGGGCGGTCCCCACAGATACGCAGTATTTT. This codes for CATSDLELGRAVPTDTQYF.

The CDR3 loop is CASSPQRYSNQPQHF. As DNA, the CDR3 is TGTGCCAGCAGCCCACAGAGATATAGCAATCAGCCCCAGCATTTT. The rearrangement joins TRBV6-5 to TRBJ1-5, with D hard to call. CDR1 is MNHEY, CDR2 SVGAGI, per germline. Trimming removed 6 bases from V and 0 bases from J, with 12 bases in between. This CDR3 has 15 amino acids.

J is TRBJ2-5 and V is TRBV2; unclear D gene. CDR1 and CDR2 from the germline V gene are SNHLY and FYNNEI. V was cut by 7 bases and J by 3 bases, with 6 bases left in between. The CDR3 is 11 amino acids. CDR3 sequence (DNA): TGTGCCAGCAATACTGAAGAGACCCAGTACTTC. It encodes CASNTEETQYF.

This clone appeared a few times. This rearrangement joins TRBV19 to TRBJ1-6; 7 nucleotides agree with TRBD1. Per germline, CDR1 LNHDA and CDR2 SQIVND (reference sequence). This CDR3 is built from 13 residues. The junction had 5 bases not matched to a gene; V was cut back by 6 bases and J by 9 bases. The CDR3 is CASRGTVGSPLHF. The CDR3 bases are TGTGCCAGTAGGGGGACAGTCGGTTCACCCCTCCACTTT.

This chain joins TRBV13 and TRBJ2-1, with TRBD2 identical over 11 bases. This CDR3 has 16 residues. V shed 3 bases and J 1 base; nucleotides not matched to a gene: 2. CDR1 PRHDT and CDR2 FYEKMQ come from the germline V gene (reference sequence). The CDR3 region has the DNA TGTGCCAGCAGCTTTCTAGCGGGGGGATCCTACAATGAGCAGTTCTTC. Its protein is CASSFLAGGSYNEQFF.

The gene calls are TRBV2 and TRBJ1-6; 7 positions match TRBD1. The V gene end was trimmed by 6 bases and the J gene end by 7 bases; junction bases not matched to a gene: 6. The CDR3 is 14 amino acids. Germline V gene lookup returns CDR1 SNHLY and CDR2 FYNNEI. Here the CDR3 reads CASSPRDSNSPLHF. CDR3 nucleotide sequence: TGTGCCAGCAGCCCCCGGGACAGCAATTCACCCCTCCACTTT.

The genes are TRBV7-9 and TRBJ1-3, with D unresolved. The CDR3 loop spans 13 amino acids. The V gene's germline CDR1 is SEHNR and CDR2 FQNEAQ (reference sequence). The V end was cut by 5 bases, the J end by 4 bases, with 9 bases between. The DNA for the CDR3 is TGTGCCAGCAGCCCTTCTGTCGGAAACACCATATATTTT. As protein: CASSPSVGNTIYF.

The sample holds one count of this clone. The V and J genes are TRBV6-5 and TRBJ1-2; TRBD1 matches at 8 bases. The CDR3 contains 14 residues. V dropped 6 bases and J dropped 4; count of bases not matched to a gene: 7. CDR1 and CDR2 (germline): MNHEY, SVGAGI. The CDR3 DNA sequence: TGTGCCAGCAGAAGCGGACAGGGCAGCTATGGCTACACCTTC. Protein: CASRSGQGSYGYTF.

The chain uses TRBV5-1 and TRBJ1-2, with TRBD1 matching over 8 bases. The germline V gene has CDR1 SGHRS and CDR2 YFSETQ. This CDR3 is built from 14 residues. V was clipped by 3 bases and J by 4 bases; unmatched bases: 5. The CDR3 DNA sequence: TGCGCCAGCAGCTGGGACAGGCCGACCTATGGCTACACCTTC. Translated, it gives CASSWDRPTYGYTF.

V gene TRBV6-5 combines with J gene TRBJ1-2; 10 bases are a match to TRBD1. V was clipped by 6 bases and J by 3 bases; unmatched bases: 7. There are 15 residues in the CDR3. Germline CDR1 reads MNHEY; CDR2 reads SVGAGI. CDR3 DNA: TGTGCCAGCAGATCTTCCGGGACAGGGGACTATGGCTACACCTTC. Its translation is CASRSSGTGDYGYTF.

In this sample, this clone turned up a few times. The chain recombines TRBV9 with TRBJ1-2; tentatively, D is TRBD1 (5 bases). Germline V gene lookup returns CDR1 SGDLS and CDR2 YYNGEE. Trimming pared 0 bases from V and 6 bases from J, leaving 15 bases between. There are 15 residues in the CDR3. The CDR3 coding sequence is TGTGCCAGCAGCGTAGTGGTGGGGGGTGGAAATGGCTACACCTTC. This translates into CASSVVVGGGNGYTF. Full variable domain (rest looked up from reference TRBV9 and TRBJ1-2): DSGVTQTPKHLITATGQRVTLRCSPRSGDLSVYWYQQSLDQGLQFLIQYYNGEERAKGNILERFSAQQFPDLHSELNLSSLELGDSALYFCASSVVVGGGNGYTFGSGTRLTVV.

This rearrangement joins TRBV6-5 to TRBJ1-2; TRBD1 might be the D (6 bases). In germline, CDR1 is MNHEY, CDR2 SVGAGI. The CDR3 length is 13 residues. Trimming stripped 7 bases from V and 7 bases from J, with 16 bases between. The CDR3 coding sequence is TGTGCCAGCAAACCCCGGGGGGCAGGTGGCTACACCTTC. This sequence encodes CASKPRGAGGYTF.

The chain links TRBV7-9 to TRBJ1-2; 8 bases are shared with TRBD1. CDR1 and CDR2 from the germline V gene are SEHNR and FQNEAQ (reference sequence). The CDR3 has 14 amino acids. V shed 0 bases and J 5 bases; nucleotides not matched to a gene: 2. For the CDR3, the DNA is TGTGCCAGCAGCTTAGCCGACAGGGGTTATGGCTACACCTTC. It yields the protein CASSLADRGYGYTF.

The rearrangement links TRBV30 to TRBJ1-5; maybe TRBD1 (6 bases). Germline assignment: CDR1 GTSNPN and CDR2 SVGIG (reference sequence). The CDR3 loop spans 13 amino acids. The germline V and J ends were trimmed by 2 bases and 11 bases, with 16 bases remaining between them. The CDR3 DNA reads as TGTGCCTGGAGTCGAAAACAGGGATCGGCCCAGCATTTT. It yields the protein CAWSRKQGSAQHF.

This rearrangement joins TRBV5-4 to TRBJ2-3; 8 nucleotides align to TRBD2. The ends lost 0 bases at V and 2 bases at J; junction bases unmatched: 5. The V gene's germline CDR1 is SGHNT and CDR2 YYREEE (reference sequence). The CDR3 is 16 residues long. The chain's CDR3 is CASSLDSGGYTDTQYF. CDR3 coding DNA: TGTGCCAGCAGCTTGGATTCGGGGGGGTACACAGATACGCAGTATTTT.

This clone was seen just once. Sequence at one end of the junction differs from germline and may be a read error. The chain combines TRBV28 with TRBJ2-5; 10 bases are a match to TRBD2. CDR1 and CDR2 (germline): MDHEN, SYDVKM. The CDR3 spans 15 residues. The CDR3 DNA is TGTGCCAGCAGTTTATCTAGCGGGGGACAAGGGACCCAGTACTTC. Translating it yields CASSLSSGGQGTQYF.

The chain joins TRBV12-3 or TRBV12-4 to TRBJ2-2; D may be TRBD2 (6 bases). The CDR3 length is 13 residues. V shed 3 bases and J shed 7 bases, with 9 bases lying between them. DNA of the CDR3: TGTGCCAGCAGTTTTCGGGAGTTCGGGGAGCTGTTTTTT. Translated, it gives CASSFREFGELFF.

CDR3 in amino acids: CASHGGGTQYF. CDR3 coding DNA: TGCGCCAGCCACGGGGGTGGTACGCAGTATTTT. The V and J genes are TRBV10-1 and TRBJ2-3; a weak D match, TRBD2 (6 bases). This CDR3 is built from 11 residues. V lost 8 bases and J lost 8, with 11 bases in between. From germline, CDR1 is WNHNN and CDR2 SYGVQD (reference sequence).